This record looks at one T cell receptor beta chain sequence and its context. The data are from a study of blood T cell repertoires in COVID-19. Study-wide context: Donors in the United States, Italy and Spain gave samples during acute or convalescent COVID-19. Sample material is recorded as cDNA or gDNA derived from T cells, B-cell-depleted T cells, or PBMCs.

With V trimmed by 6 bases and J by 3 bases, 5 bases remained unmatched. CDR1 and CDR2 (germline): LNHDA, SQIVND (reference sequence). The CDR3 is made up of 14 amino acids. As processed by the authors: Reference gene primer amplification gave estimated nucleated cell counts. TCRdb's copy holds only in-frame clones and misses some; the assay was immunoSEQ multiplex PCR. The V and J calls and clone size are taken from that table; D and trimming were inferred from the DNA. The sample consists of hundreds of thousands of clones, around 80% of them appearing once. Sequencing was performed on peripheral blood. This TCR was recovered from an elderly woman with acute or convalescent COVID-19. The rearrangement joins TRBV19 to TRBJ2-3, with 8 positions matching TRBD1. CDR3 residues: CASRGRGQTDTQYF. CDR3 DNA: TGTGCCAGTAGGGGCAGGGGGCAGACAGATACGCAGTATTTT.